This T cell receptor beta chain came from a study of T cells after yellow fever vaccination. This clonotype was recorded a few times. TCRdb itself ran the 5' RACE reads through MiXCR, one entry per CDR3 protein. Here the sample spans 150,000 to 200,000 distinct CDR3 sequences, 9.3% being singletons. Germline V gives CDR1 SGHVS, CDR2 FQNEAQ. V dropped 1 base and J dropped 6 bases, with 10 bases sitting between them. CDR3 length: 14 amino acids. This TCR derives from a man aged 18 to 35 who received the YFV17D yellow fever vaccine. The source was CD8+ T cells sorted from PBMCs, collected 45 days after the yellow fever booster vaccination. The J gene is TRBJ2-1, the V gene TRBV7-8, with D perhaps being TRBD1 or TRBD2 (5 bases each). CDR3: CASSLGGWGNEQFF. The CDR3 DNA is TGTGCCAGCAGCTTAGGGGGGTGGGGCAATGAGCAGTTCTTC. Full variable domain (remainder filled in from reference TRBV7-8 and TRBJ2-1): GAGVSQSPRYKVAKRGQDVALRCDPISGHVSLFWYQQALGQGPEFLTYFQNEAQLDKSGLPSDRFFAERPEGSVSTLKIQRTQQEDSAVYLCASSLGGWGNEQFFGPGTRLTVL.